This TCR beta chain was profiled in a study of T cell changes during pregnancy in multiple sclerosis (dated by TCRdb to about 2019). Looking at the study overall: In women with multiple sclerosis, the researchers looked at how the T cell repertoire shifted as pregnancy progressed.

Worth noting for this clone: Its antigen target is currently unknown. One junction end does not reproduce the germline sequence, and a read error may be involved.

CDR1 and CDR2, per the germline V gene (reference sequence), are SSHAT and FNYEAQ. The cysteine opens and the phenylalanine closes a CDR3 of 16 amino acids. Of all the DNA, just the CDR3 is kept, 48 bases in frame from base 1. The library was made by the immunoSEQ multiplex PCR assay. TCRdb carries this immuneACCESS record with in-frame sequences only. Its versions omit some clonotypes, under half of them owing to an unresolved V gene in the studies checked, with the rest unexplained. Within this sample are around 41,000 clones, with just over 90% of them counted one time only. Of the sample, around 0.35% falls within the top ten clones.

The TCR comes from a female donor in good health, enrolled as a control in a pregnancy study. The material was CD4+ T cells from peripheral blood mononuclear cells, obtained in the third trimester of pregnancy. The chain links TRBV7-7 with TRBJ1-5, with 7 central nucleotides matching TRBD1. CDR3 loop: CASSWDSAVSNQPQHF. The nucleotide sequence reads TGTGCTAGCAGCTGGGACAGCGCTGTTAGCAATCAGCCCCAGCATTTT.